This passage covers 7 T cell receptor beta chains from one sample sequenced in a study of PD-1 blockade in classical Hodgkin lymphoma. The time point was: cycle 4 day 1 (C4D1), after five to seven weeks of nivolumab. Brentuximab vedotin exposure varied among the patients, all of whom had relapsed after autologous stem cell transplantation. Some clones are missing from TCRdb's copy, which holds only in-frame ones; the method was immunoSEQ multiplex PCR. The sample has 20,000 or so clones, roughly 80% seen once; the top ten hold around 7.2%. Specimen: peripheral blood mononuclear cells (PBMCs), collected before the fourth cycle of nivolumab. Receptors were obtained from a human donor with classical Hodgkin lymphoma.

The chain combines TRBV19 with TRBJ2-5; D is uncertain. The ends were cut back, 0 bases at V and 1 base at J, with 6 bases in the middle. The germline V gene encodes CDR1 LNHDA and CDR2 SQIVND (reference sequence). The CDR3 length is 14 residues. The CDR3 coding sequence is TGTGCCAGTAGTATAGACAGGATCCAAGAGACCCAGTACTTC. Translation: CASSIDRIQETQYF.

In its sample, this clone was seen a few times. V gene TRBV7-9 combines with J gene TRBJ2-7; 11 nucleotides line up with TRBD1. This CDR3 has 15 residues. The germline CDR1 and CDR2 sequences are SEHNR and FQNEAQ (reference sequence). V shed 4 bases, J shed 5 bases, and the junction held 7 bases outside the gene matches. CDR3 DNA sequence: TGTGCCAGCAGCTCCGGACAGGGGGCTTTCGACGAGCAGTACTTC. It encodes CASSSGQGAFDEQYF.

The chain couples TRBV27 to TRBJ2-7, with a tentative D call TRBD1 (6 bases). CDR1 and CDR2 (germline): MNHEY, SMNVEV (reference sequence). The V and J ends lost 7 bases and 6 bases respectively, with 19 bases between them. CDR3 length: 14 residues. CDR3 loop: CASNTYRERSEQYF. The CDR3 bases are TGTGCCAGCAATACTTACAGGGAACGGAGCGAGCAGTACTTC.

This chain joins TRBV19 and TRBJ2-1; 9 nucleotides align to TRBD2. Germline V gene sequence: CDR1 LNHDA, CDR2 SQIVND (reference sequence). V gave up 5 bases and J gave up 5 bases; unmatched junction bases: 4. This CDR3 is 14 amino acids long. The CDR3 DNA sequence: TGTGCCAGTAGTGTTAGCGGGAGACACAATGAGCAGTTCTTC. This sequence encodes CASSVSGRHNEQFF.

This rearrangement joins TRBV5-1 to TRBJ2-5, with 14 bases fitting TRBD2. This CDR3 region has 16 residues. The V segment lost 0 bases and the J segment 4 bases; nucleotides outside the gene matches: 2. Per germline, CDR1 SGHRS and CDR2 YFSETQ. The CDR3 region has the DNA TGCGCCAGCAGCTTGGCGGGACTAGCGGGGGCAGAGACCCAGTACTTC. Protein: CASSLAGLAGAETQYF.

The chain couples TRBV6-4 to TRBJ2-1, with 8 bases that match TRBD1. Germline V gene sequence: CDR1 MRHNA, CDR2 SNTAGT. Unmatched junction bases numbered 7, after V lost 2 bases and J lost 4 bases. The CDR3 consists of 16 residues. CDR3 amino acids: CASSDTYRGRYNEQFF. The CDR3 region has the DNA TGTGCCAGCAGTGACACTTACAGGGGGAGGTACAATGAGCAGTTCTTC.

In DNA form, the CDR3 reads TGTGCCAGCTCACCACAGAGGGAGAGAAATTCACCCCTCCACTTT. Translating it yields CASSPQRERNSPLHF. The rearrangement uses TRBV18 and TRBJ1-6; no definite D call. This CDR3 is built from 15 residues. The germline gives CDR1 KGHSH, CDR2 LQKENI. V lost 1 base, J lost 7 bases, and 11 bases lay in between.